A selection of T cell receptor beta chains follows, all from one sample in a study of blood T cell repertoires in COVID-19. Libraries were prepared by immunoSEQ multiplex PCR; TCRdb keeps only in-frame clonotypes and omits some of them. The data hold under 200,000 clones, with more than 75% observed a single time. Sequencing used peripheral blood. The receptors shown here come from a man aged 35 to 55 with acute or convalescent COVID-19. The CDR3 runs from the conserved cysteine through the conserved F or W. Fields, in order: V gene, clone size, J gene, D gene, CDR3 protein, CDR3 DNA. D genes are given only for firm matches. Where a row states a size, it is once, few, many or the class of an expanded clone; other rows omit it.

V: TRBV30
size: NA
J: TRBJ2-5
D: NA
CDR3: CAWSVNQYQETQYF
DNA: TGTGCCTGGAGTGTAAACCAGTACCAAGAGACCCAGTACTTC

V: TRBV18
size: NA
J: TRBJ1-2
D: TRBD1
CDR3: CASSLGQETYGYTF
DNA: TGTGCCAGCTCACTGGGACAGGAGACCTATGGCTACACCTTC

V: TRBV11-1
size: NA
J: TRBJ2-3
D: NA
CDR3: CASSLATGSGADTQYF
DNA: TGTGCCAGCAGCTTAGCAACGGGGTCTGGGGCAGATACGCAGTATTTT

V: TRBV9
size: once
J: TRBJ1-2
D: TRBD1
CDR3: CASSLDRDNDYTF
DNA: TGTGCCAGCAGCCTCGACAGGGATAACGACTACACCTTC

V: TRBV7-2
size: NA
J: TRBJ2-5
D: TRBD2
CDR3: CASSTSGGFQETQYF
DNA: TGTGCCAGCAGTACTAGCGGGGGCTTCCAAGAGACCCAGTACTTC

V: TRBV2
size: NA
J: TRBJ1-5
D: NA
CDR3: CASSAGGSNQPQHF
DNA: TGTGCCAGCAGTGCCGGGGGGAGCAATCAGCCCCAGCATTTT

V: TRBV7-9
size: NA
J: TRBJ1-1
D: TRBD1
CDR3: CASSLGQGMNTEAFF
DNA: TGTGCCAGCAGTTTAGGACAGGGGATGAACACTGAAGCTTTCTTT

V: TRBV7-9
size: once
J: TRBJ2-6
D: TRBD1
CDR3: CASTRTGASGANVLTF
DNA: TGTGCCAGCACCAGGACAGGGGCCTCTGGGGCCAACGTCCTGACTTTC

V: TRBV5-6
size: NA
J: TRBJ1-4
D: TRBD1
CDR3: CASSKTGLGLFF
DNA: TGTGCCAGCAGCAAGACAGGGCTAGGACTGTTTTTT

V: TRBV2
size: NA
J: TRBJ2-2
D: NA
CDR3: CASRQMNTGELFF
DNA: TGTGCCAGCCGACAGATGAACACCGGGGAGCTGTTTTTT

V: TRBV3-1/TRBV3-2
size: NA
J: TRBJ1-1
D: NA
CDR3: CASSQVGGVEAFF
DNA: TGTGCCAGCAGCCAAGTCGGAGGGGTTGAAGCTTTCTTT

V: TRBV13
size: NA
J: TRBJ1-1
D: NA
CDR3: CASSLVNRDTEAFF
DNA: TGTGCCAGCAGCTTAGTAAACAGGGACACTGAAGCTTTCTTT

V: TRBV7-9
size: NA
J: TRBJ2-5
D: NA
CDR3: CASSLRELETQYF
DNA: TGTGCCAGCAGCTTAAGGGAGTTAGAGACCCAGTACTTC

V: TRBV5-1
size: NA
J: TRBJ1-1
D: NA
CDR3: CASHRGPGNTEAFF
DNA: TGCGCCAGCCACCGAGGGCCGGGGAACACTGAAGCTTTCTTT

V: TRBV7-9
size: NA
J: TRBJ1-5
D: TRBD1
CDR3: CASSSTGEWQPQHF
DNA: TGTGCCAGCAGCTCAACAGGGGAATGGCAGCCCCAGCATTTT

V: TRBV7-6
size: NA
J: TRBJ2-5
D: NA
CDR3: CASSLEGSYQETQYF
DNA: TGTGCCAGCAGCTTAGAGGGGTCGTACCAAGAGACCCAGTACTTC

V: TRBV19
size: NA
J: TRBJ1-4
D: TRBD1
CDR3: CASARDRDEKLFF
DNA: TGTGCCAGTGCAAGGGACAGGGATGAAAAACTGTTTTTT

V: TRBV2
size: NA
J: TRBJ2-3
D: TRBD1
CDR3: CASSRQGGGTDTQYF
DNA: TGTGCCAGCAGTCGACAGGGGGGGGGCACAGATACGCAGTATTTT

V: TRBV4-1
size: many
J: TRBJ1-5
D: NA
CDR3: CASSLKVDSQNQPQHF
DNA: TGCGCCAGCAGCCTAAAGGTGGACAGTCAAAATCAGCCCCAGCATTTT

V: TRBV19
size: NA
J: TRBJ2-7
D: TRBD1
CDR3: CASSRWGKVGTGHYEQYF
DNA: TGTGCCAGTAGTCGTTGGGGTAAGGTCGGGACAGGGCACTACGAGCAGTACTTC

V: TRBV4-2
size: NA
J: TRBJ1-3
D: NA
CDR3: CASSRGGSSGNTIYF
DNA: TGTGCCAGCAGCCGGGGGGGTTCCTCTGGAAACACCATATATTTT

V: TRBV5-1
size: NA
J: TRBJ1-4
D: NA
CDR3: CASSLGRSNEKLFF
DNA: TGCGCCAGCAGCTTGGGTCGGTCTAATGAAAAACTGTTTTTT

V: TRBV18
size: NA
J: TRBJ1-6
D: NA
CDR3: CASSEQGLDSPLHF
DNA: TGTGCCAGCTCGGAACAGGGATTGGATTCACCCCTCCACTTT

V: TRBV7-3
size: NA
J: TRBJ2-3
D: NA
CDR3: CASSPVIGTDTQYF
DNA: TGTGCCAGCAGCCCGGTGATAGGCACAGATACGCAGTATTTT

V: TRBV7-6
size: NA
J: TRBJ2-3
D: TRBD2
CDR3: CASSLVGRGGGTDTQYF
DNA: TGTGCCAGCAGCTTAGTTGGGCGGGGGGGTGGCACAGATACGCAGTATTTT

V: TRBV5-6
size: NA
J: TRBJ1-5
D: NA
CDR3: CASSLYQVGNQPQHF
DNA: TGTGCCAGCAGCTTGTATCAGGTTGGCAATCAGCCCCAGCATTTT

V: TRBV30
size: NA
J: TRBJ1-5
D: TRBD1
CDR3: CAWSTGGVGQPQHF
DNA: TGTGCCTGGAGCACAGGGGGCGTCGGTCAGCCCCAGCATTTT

V: TRBV6-5
size: NA
J: TRBJ1-2
D: NA
CDR3: CASRLTRNYGYTF
DNA: TGTGCCAGCAGACTGACAAGGAACTATGGCTACACCTTC

V: TRBV30
size: NA
J: TRBJ1-3
D: NA
CDR3: CAWSPRGGGNTIYF
DNA: TGTGCCTGGAGTCCACGAGGCGGTGGAAACACCATATATTTT

V: TRBV9
size: NA
J: TRBJ2-1
D: TRBD2
CDR3: CASGASGGKDNEQFF
DNA: TGTGCCAGCGGGGCAAGCGGGGGGAAAGACAATGAGCAGTTCTTC

V: TRBV6-2/TRBV6-3
size: NA
J: TRBJ2-2
D: NA
CDR3: CASSLAFGGLFF
DNA: TGTGCCAGCAGCCTCGCATTCGGGGGGCTGTTTTTT

V: TRBV6-1
size: few
J: TRBJ2-3
D: NA
CDR3: CASSADHFYQGTDTQYF
DNA: TGTGCCAGCAGTGCCGATCATTTTTATCAGGGGACAGATACGCAGTATTTT

V: TRBV10-3
size: few
J: TRBJ1-1
D: NA
CDR3: CAISEGGRGMNTEAFF
DNA: TGTGCCATCAGTGAGGGGGGGAGGGGGATGAACACTGAAGCTTTCTTT

V: TRBV6-5
size: NA
J: TRBJ1-5
D: NA
CDR3: CASREGTVNQPQHF
DNA: TGTGCCAGCAGGGAGGGGACGGTGAATCAGCCCCAGCATTTT

V: TRBV19
size: once
J: TRBJ2-7
D: NA
CDR3: CASSTPNYEQYF
DNA: TGTGCCAGTAGTACCCCCAACTACGAGCAGTACTTC

V: TRBV6-5
size: NA
J: TRBJ1-1
D: NA
CDR3: CATREAMNTEAFF
DNA: TGTGCCACCCGGGAGGCCATGAACACTGAAGCTTTCTTT

V: TRBV24-1
size: NA
J: TRBJ1-2
D: TRBD1
CDR3: CATAGQGDGYTF
DNA: TGTGCCACCGCGGGACAGGGTGATGGCTACACCTTC

V: TRBV11-3
size: NA
J: TRBJ2-1
D: TRBD1
CDR3: CASSLSGTGDPYNEQFF
DNA: TGTGCCAGCAGCTTATCCGGGACAGGGGATCCCTACAATGAGCAGTTCTTC

V: TRBV5-1
size: NA
J: TRBJ2-5
D: NA
CDR3: CASSRRNSEETQYF
DNA: TGCGCCAGCAGCCGTCGGAACAGTGAAGAGACCCAGTACTTC

V: TRBV2
size: NA
J: TRBJ2-2
D: NA
CDR3: CASREGSNTGELFF
DNA: TGTGCCAGCAGGGAGGGGTCGAACACCGGGGAGCTGTTTTTT

V: TRBV5-1
size: NA
J: TRBJ2-2
D: TRBD1
CDR3: CASSSTQGAIGELFF
DNA: TGCGCCAGCAGCTCAACTCAGGGGGCAATCGGGGAGCTGTTTTTT

V: TRBV5-1
size: NA
J: TRBJ2-5
D: TRBD1
CDR3: CASSIPGQGFGTQYF
DNA: TGCGCCAGCAGCATCCCGGGACAGGGGTTCGGGACCCAGTACTTC

V: TRBV5-5
size: NA
J: TRBJ1-5
D: NA
CDR3: CASSFDGSYNQPQHF
DNA: TGTGCCAGCAGCTTTGACGGGTCATACAATCAGCCCCAGCATTTT

V: TRBV30
size: NA
J: TRBJ1-6
D: NA
CDR3: CAWNTGKGENSPLHF
DNA: TGTGCCTGGAACACAGGGAAGGGGGAAAATTCACCCCTCCACTTT

V: TRBV7-8
size: NA
J: TRBJ1-3
D: NA
CDR3: CASSLSGSGNTIYF
DNA: TGTGCCAGCAGCTTGTCAGGCTCTGGAAACACCATATATTTT

V: TRBV6-5
size: NA
J: TRBJ2-7
D: NA
CDR3: CASRRGIYEQYF
DNA: TGTGCCAGCCGACGCGGCATCTACGAGCAGTACTTC

V: TRBV19
size: NA
J: TRBJ1-6
D: NA
CDR3: CASSPQGIGSPLHF
DNA: TGTGCCAGTAGCCCACAGGGAATAGGTTCACCCCTCCACTTT

V: TRBV6-2/TRBV6-3
size: NA
J: TRBJ1-4
D: TRBD1
CDR3: CASSYSSGTGFEKLFF
DNA: TGTGCCAGCAGTTACTCTTCCGGGACAGGGTTTGAAAAACTGTTTTTT